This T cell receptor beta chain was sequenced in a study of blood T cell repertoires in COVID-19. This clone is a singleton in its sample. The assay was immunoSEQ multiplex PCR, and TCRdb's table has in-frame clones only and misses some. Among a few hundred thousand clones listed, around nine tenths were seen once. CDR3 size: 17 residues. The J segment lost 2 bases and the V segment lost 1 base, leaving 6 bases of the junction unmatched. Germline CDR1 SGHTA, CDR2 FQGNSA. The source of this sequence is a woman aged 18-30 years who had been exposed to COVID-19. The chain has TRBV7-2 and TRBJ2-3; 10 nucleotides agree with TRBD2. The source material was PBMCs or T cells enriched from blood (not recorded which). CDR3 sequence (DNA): TGTGCCAGCAGCTTAGTTCTTAGCGGGGGGCCCACAGATACGCAGTATTTT. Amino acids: CASSLVLSGGPTDTQYF.